This entry concerns a single T cell receptor (beta chain). Sequencing used immunoSEQ multiplex PCR; TCRdb keeps in-frame clones, though not all of them. The sample lists over 400,000 clones, 81% occurring once. The data originate from a study of shared clonotypes between healthy human individuals. Study-level background: The composition of the donors was a couple of women and a few men aged 18 to 49.

Every contributor of samples was a Caucasian grown-up residing in Nashville, Tennessee. Germline CDR1 is GTSNPN and CDR2 is SVGIG (reference sequence). V was clipped by 1 base and J by 4 bases, with 11 bases between them. This CDR3 has 14 residues. The sequenced sample consisted of PBMCs. The rearrangement joins TRBV30 to TRBJ2-1; D gene unclear. This TCR derives from a woman in her thirties or forties in good health. Some clones in this sample may be carry-over from other donors' samples. The CDR3 nucleotides are TGTGCCTGGAGTGGGTTCCCCGGATACAATGAGCAGTTCTTC. It encodes CAWSGFPGYNEQFF.